The present T cell receptor beta chain was sequenced within a study of regulatory T cells in long-lasting Graves disease. Comments on this clonotype: Compared with germline, one end of the junction differs, possibly owing to a read error.

Time point in this sample: persistent/refractory GD, antithyroid drugs over 5 years with positive TRAb. RNA isolated from PBMCs was used to make the TCR library. Sequencing libraries for TCR beta were prepared with iRepertoire HTBI primers and Arm-PCR of CDR3 regions. Via MiXCR, TCRdb re-called the multiplex PCR reads, giving one row per CDR3 protein. The profile shows about 660,000 distinct CDR3 sequences, 25% to 30% of them singletons. This TCR was recovered from a female donor with Graves disease. The sequenced sample was peripheral blood mononuclear cells (PBMCs), obtained when the disease was refractory, from a patient treated with antithyroid drugs.

The CDR3 nucleotides are TGTGCCAGCAGCCGGACAGGGCTCTATGGCCACACCTTC. This sequence encodes CASSRTGLYGHTF. The chain is built from TRBV12-3 or TRBV12-4 and TRBJ1-2; the match to TRBD1 covers 8 bases. CDR3 length: 13 residues.